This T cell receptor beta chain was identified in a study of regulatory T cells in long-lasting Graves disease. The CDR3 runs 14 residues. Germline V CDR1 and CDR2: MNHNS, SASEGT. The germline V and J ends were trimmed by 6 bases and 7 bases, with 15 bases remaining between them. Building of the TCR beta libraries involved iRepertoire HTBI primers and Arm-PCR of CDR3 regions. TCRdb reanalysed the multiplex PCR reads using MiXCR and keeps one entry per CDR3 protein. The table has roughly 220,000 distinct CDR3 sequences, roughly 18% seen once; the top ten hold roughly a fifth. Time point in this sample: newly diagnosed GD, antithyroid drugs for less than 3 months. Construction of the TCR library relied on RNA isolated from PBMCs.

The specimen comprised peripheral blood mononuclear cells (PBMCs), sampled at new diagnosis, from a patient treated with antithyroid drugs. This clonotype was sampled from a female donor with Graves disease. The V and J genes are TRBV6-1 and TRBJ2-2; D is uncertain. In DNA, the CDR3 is TGTGCCAGCAGCCTTGACTCGTCCGGCGGGGAGCTGTTTTTT. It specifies CASSLDSSGGELFF.